The next 4 T cell receptor beta chains were all read from a single sample in a study of vaccination and CD4 T cells after COVID-19. For these receptors, no antigen is known. Specified treatment: approximately 9-day PBMC culture with coronavirus spike peptide pools or control peptides (ViraFEST assay). The assay that was used to sequence DNA from cultured CD4+ T cells was the Oncomine TCR Beta short-read assay. TCRdb called the PCR reads again in MiXCR, with one record for every CDR3 protein. The table includes roughly 20,000 distinct CDR3 sequences, about 50% detected once. Sequenced sample: CD4+ T cells from blood, cultured in vitro. The receptors were gathered from a human donor who had recovered from COVID-19.

In this sample, this clonotype turned up a few times. J is TRBJ1-1 and V is TRBV15; possibly TRBD1 for D (5 bases). The CDR3 contains 19 residues. Germline V lookup: CDR1 LNHNV, CDR2 YYDKDF (reference sequence). Trimming shortened V by 0 bases and J by 3 bases, and 23 bases separated the two germline ends. The CDR3 DNA sequence: TGTGCCACCAGCAGAGATGGAGGGCCTGGGGCGGCGTCGTACACTGAAGCTTTCTTT. This gives the protein CATSRDGGPGAASYTEAFF. The full variable domain, completed using reference TRBV15 and TRBJ1-1, is DAMVIQNPRYQVTQFGKPVTLSCSQTLNHNVMYWYQQKSSQAPKLLFHYYDKDFNNEADTPDNFQSRRPNTSFCFLDIRSPGLGDTAMYLCATSRDGGPGAASYTEAFFGQGTRLTVV.

This clonotype was seen a handful of times. The rearrangement links TRBV6-1 to TRBJ2-2; D is ambiguous. Trimming left V 7 bases short and J 5 bases short, with 8 bases between. Germline V lookup: CDR1 MNHNS, CDR2 SASEGT. The CDR3 has 12 amino acids. CDR3 DNA: TGTGCCAGCAACAGTCGGACCGGGGAGCTGTTTTTT. Its protein product is CASNSRTGELFF.

The chain employs TRBV7-9 and TRBJ1-1, with TRBD1 matching over 7 bases. From germline, CDR1 is SEHNR and CDR2 FQNEAQ (reference sequence). The CDR3 length is 12 residues. The J segment lost 10 bases and the V segment lost 4 bases, leaving 6 bases of the junction unmatched. CDR3 residues: CASSYPGTAAFF. CDR3 bases: TGTGCCAGCAGCTACCCCGGGACAGCAGCTTTCTTT.

The chain uses TRBV7-9 and TRBJ1-2, with D possibly being TRBD1 (5 bases). In germline, CDR1 is SEHNR, CDR2 FQNEAQ (reference sequence). Trimming stripped 3 bases from V and 8 bases from J, with 10 bases between. This CDR3 has 12 residues. CDR3 sequence (DNA): TGTGCCAGCAGCTTCTCAGGGCACGGCTACACCTTC. Protein product: CASSFSGHGYTF.